This T cell receptor (beta chain) was retrieved from a study of cytomegalovirus exposure and HLA in healthy donors. Study as a whole: Per a later analysis, the roughly 690 first-cohort and 100 to 150 validation repertoires shared one platform.

Sequencing used immunoSEQ multiplex PCR; TCRdb keeps in-frame clones, though not all of them. This table holds 150,000 to 200,000 clones, around 90% found once. Study-wide results and limits: Confirmation was obtained in vitro that a few CMV-associated chains are specific for CMV antigens. Overall, approximately 150 TCR beta chains were annotated as cytomegalovirus-associated.

Unmatched junction bases numbered 7, after V lost 8 bases and J lost 4 bases. Germline V gene data show CDR1 as MNHEY and CDR2 as SMNVEV (reference sequence). The CDR3 length is 14 residues. Notes on this clone: The antigen remains undetermined.

This sequence originates from a man aged 18 to 30 in good health and CMV-seronegative. Sequenced: PBMCs. The rearrangement links TRBV27 to TRBJ1-4, with 7 bases lining up with TRBD1. CDR3 sequence (DNA): TGTGCCAGCCGGAAACAGGGGTTTAATGAAAAACTGTTTTTT. Amino acids: CASRKQGFNEKLFF.